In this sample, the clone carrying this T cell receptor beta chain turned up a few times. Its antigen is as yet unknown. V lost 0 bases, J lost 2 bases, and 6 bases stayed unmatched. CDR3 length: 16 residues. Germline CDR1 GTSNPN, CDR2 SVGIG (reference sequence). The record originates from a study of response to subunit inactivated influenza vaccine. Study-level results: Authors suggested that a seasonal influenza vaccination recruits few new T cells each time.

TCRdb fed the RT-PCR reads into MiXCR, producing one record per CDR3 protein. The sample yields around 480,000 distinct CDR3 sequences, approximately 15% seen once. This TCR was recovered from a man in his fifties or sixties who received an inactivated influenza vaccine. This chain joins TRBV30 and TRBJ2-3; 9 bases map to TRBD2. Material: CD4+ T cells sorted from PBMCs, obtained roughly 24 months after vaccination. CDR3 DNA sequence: TGTGCCTGGAGTGTAAGTCGACTAGCGGTCACAGATACGCAGTATTTT. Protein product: CAWSVSRLAVTDTQYF.